The source of this T cell receptor (beta chain) is a study of blood T cells in healthy people across ages. From germline, CDR1 is MDHEN and CDR2 SYDVKM. Trimming removed 9 bases from V and 0 bases from J, with 18 bases in between. This CDR3 has 15 residues. A J-beta primer mix and a sample-barcoded 5' primer were used in a second PCR of roughly 6 to 11 cycles. One entry per CDR3 protein, called by TCRdb with MiXCR from the 5' RACE reads. This sample has approximately 730,000 distinct CDR3 sequences, with 40% to 65% found just once. This clonotype was seen a few times. Specimen: blood. The sequence was collected from an elderly man in good health. The chain couples TRBV28 to TRBJ2-7; tentative D call: TRBD1 (6 bases). The CDR3 region is CASFSPGQPSYEQYF. The DNA for the CDR3 is TGTGCCAGTTTTTCCCCTGGACAGCCCTCCTACGAGCAGTACTTC.